This T cell receptor (beta chain) was sequenced during a study of T cell repertoires in cytomegalovirus infection. Study as a whole: Indications of both CMV infection and matching HLA type were provided by public TCR beta signatures. Overall study findings and caveats: Public TCR beta family frequency separated CMV-and-HLA carriers, including in an independent cohort.

With regard to this clonotype: What it binds is unknown.

The CDR3 totals 14 residues. V shed 2 bases and J shed 4 bases, with 6 bases lying between them. Germline V lookup: CDR1 LNHDA, CDR2 SQIVND (reference sequence). TCRdb re-derived calls from the reads in MiXCR, one entry per CDR3 protein. The sample contains approximately 1,000,000 distinct CDR3 sequences, 31% of which appear only once. The sequencing here drew on cultured CD8+ T cells from PBMCs, taken from culture after CMV antigen stimulation. The rearrangement joins TRBV19 to TRBJ2-6, with D unresolved. The TCR was taken from a human donor in good health (CMV status not recorded). Some clones in this sample may be carry-over from other donors' samples. CDR3 sequence (DNA): TGTGCCAGTAGTATAACAGTCGGGGCCAACGTCCTGACTTTC. Translating it yields CASSITVGANVLTF.